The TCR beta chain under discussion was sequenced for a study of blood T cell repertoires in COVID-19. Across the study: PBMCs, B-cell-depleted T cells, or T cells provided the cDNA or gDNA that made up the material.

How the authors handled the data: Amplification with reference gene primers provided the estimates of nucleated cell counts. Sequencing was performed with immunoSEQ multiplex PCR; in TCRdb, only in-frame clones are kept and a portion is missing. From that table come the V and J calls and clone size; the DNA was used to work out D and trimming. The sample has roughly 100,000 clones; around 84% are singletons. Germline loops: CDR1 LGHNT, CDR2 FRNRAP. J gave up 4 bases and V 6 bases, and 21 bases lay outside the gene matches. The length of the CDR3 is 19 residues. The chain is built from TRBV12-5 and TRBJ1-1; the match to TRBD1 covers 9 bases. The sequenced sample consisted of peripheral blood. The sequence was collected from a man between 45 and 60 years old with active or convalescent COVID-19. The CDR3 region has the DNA TGTGCTAGTGGCCGCAGAACAGGGGGCGGGACTCTAGAAGTCACTGAAGCTTTCTTT. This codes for CASGRRTGGGTLEVTEAFF.